Each of the 24 T cell receptor beta chains below was sequenced from the same sample in a study of blood T cell repertoires in COVID-19. Generated by immunoSEQ multiplex PCR, the TCRdb table keeps only in-frame clones and is missing some. The table lists fewer than 25,000 clones, 86% of them singletons. Input material: peripheral blood. The receptor source for this set is a woman of 80 years or more with active or convalescent COVID-19.

The chain combines TRBV7-9 with TRBJ1-2; the match to TRBD1 covers 9 bases. V was pared by 2 bases and J by 4 bases, with 2 bases of the junction left unmatched. CDR1 and CDR2 (germline): SEHNR, FQNEAQ (reference sequence). The CDR3 is 14 amino acids. The CDR3, as DNA: TGTGCCAGCAGCTTAATGGGACAGGGCTATGGCTACACCTTC. This gives the protein CASSLMGQGYGYTF. The full variable domain, its missing parts supplied by reference TRBV7-9 and TRBJ1-2, is DTGVSQNPRHKITKRGQNVTFRCDPISEHNRLYWYRQTLGQGPEFLTYFQNEAQLEKSRLLSDRFSAERPKGSFSTLEIQRTEQGDSAMYLCASSLMGQGYGYTFGSGTRLTVV.

This chain uses TRBV3-1 (or the pseudogene TRBV3-2) with TRBJ2-7; perhaps TRBD2 as D (7 bases). Trimming removed 1 base at V and 2 bases at J, with 12 bases between. This CDR3 comprises 15 residues. Looked up from germline, CDR1 is LGHDT and CDR2 is YNNKEL (reference sequence). The CDR3 DNA follows: TGTGCCAGCAGCCAAGGGGGGGGGCACGCCTACGAGCAGTACTTC. It yields the protein CASSQGGGHAYEQYF.

The rearrangement uses TRBV23-1 and TRBJ1-1, with 9 bases aligning to TRBD1. TRBV23-1 is annotated as an ORF whose role is uncertain. The CDR3 totals 15 residues. V gave up 4 bases and J gave up 5 bases; unmatched junction bases: 8. The DNA of the CDR3 is TGCGCCAGCAGTCGTTACAGGGGGCGAAGGACTGAAGCTTTCTTT. Its translation: CASSRYRGRRTEAFF.

This clone was seen a few times. DNA of the CDR3: TGTGCCAGCAACAAACTCATCGGGGAAAAACTGTTTTTT. As protein: CASNKLIGEKLFF. This sequence joins TRBV12-3 or TRBV12-4 and TRBJ1-4; D gene uncertain. V was shortened by 7 bases and J by 8 bases, with 14 bases between the two germline ends. The CDR3 spans 13 residues.

This clone was seen more than once but under ten times. V and J are TRBV5-1 and TRBJ1-2, with TRBD1 as a possible D gene (5 bases). The V gene's germline CDR1 is SGHRS and CDR2 YFSETQ. Between the trimmed V and J ends, which lost 0 bases and 8 bases, there was a span of 14 bases. The CDR3 is 14 amino acids. In DNA form, the CDR3 reads TGCGCCAGCAGCTTGGTAGGCGGGACGGGGGGCTACACCTTC. It translates to CASSLVGGTGGYTF.

The J gene is TRBJ2-5, the V gene TRBV5-1, with D tentatively TRBD1 (6 bases). The germline V gene has CDR1 SGHRS and CDR2 YFSETQ. The CDR3 is 14 amino acids. Trimming pared 0 bases from V and 5 bases from J, leaving 11 bases between. In nucleotides, the CDR3 is TGCGCCAGCAGCTTGGTGTCAGGGGTTGAGACCCAGTACTTC. Encoded protein: CASSLVSGVETQYF. The variable domain in full, completed from reference TRBV5-1 and TRBJ2-5, reads KAGVTQTPRYLIKTRGQQVTLSCSPISGHRSVSWYQQTPGQGLQFLFEYFSETQRNKGNFPGRFSGRQFSNSRSEMNVSTLELGDSALYLCASSLVSGVETQYFGPGTRLLVL.

The rearrangement uses TRBV7-3 and TRBJ1-6; a weak D match, TRBD1 (6 bases). CDR1 and CDR2 (germline): SGHTA, FQGTGA. The V gene lost 3 bases and the J gene lost 8 bases, with 14 bases spanning the gap. The CDR3 covers 15 residues. CDR3 sequence reads: CASSLGAMMDSPLHF. The CDR3 DNA follows: TGTGCCAGCAGCTTGGGGGCAATGATGGATTCACCCCTCCACTTT.

This rearrangement joins TRBV9 to TRBJ1-2; TRBD1 might be the D (6 bases). With 0 bases removed from V and 8 bases from J, the gap between germline ends came to 17 bases. The CDR3 covers 15 residues. Germline CDR1 reads SGDLS; CDR2 reads YYNGEE. Written as DNA, the CDR3 is TGTGCCAGCAGCGTAGAGGCATCGGACAGACAAGGCTACACCTTC. This sequence encodes CASSVEASDRQGYTF.

The J gene is TRBJ2-7, the V gene TRBV6-5; 7 bases are shared with TRBD1. From germline, CDR1 is MNHEY and CDR2 SVGAGI. With 9 bases clipped from V and 6 bases from J, the junction kept 5 bases outside the gene matches. The CDR3 sequence is 11 residues long. In DNA, the CDR3 is TGTGCCAGGAGACAGGGTGTCGAGCAGTACTTC. Its translation is CARRQGVEQYF.

In its sample, this clone was seen a few times. This chain links TRBV7-3 with TRBJ1-2, with D perhaps matching TRBD1 (5 bases). The germline CDR1 and CDR2 sequences are SGHTA and FQGTGA. V was clipped by 2 bases and J by 5 bases, with 12 bases between them. The CDR3 totals 14 residues. The DNA of the CDR3 is TGTGCCAGCAGCTTATATCAGGGCCCATATGGCTACACCTTC. Its protein product is CASSLYQGPYGYTF.

The genes are TRBV3-1 (or the pseudogene TRBV3-2) and TRBJ2-2; 11 bases fit TRBD2. The germline V gene has CDR1 LGHDT and CDR2 YNNKEL (reference sequence). The V segment lost 6 bases and the J segment 4 bases; nucleotides outside the gene matches: 16. This CDR3 comprises 19 residues. In nucleotides, the CDR3 is TGTGCCAGCAGATTCACCTCGACTAGCGGGGCTTCGGGCACCGGGGAGCTGTTTTTT. It encodes CASRFTSTSGASGTGELFF.

V is TRBV7-9 and J is TRBJ2-4; D ambiguous. The CDR3 sequence is 11 residues long. CDR1 SEHNR and CDR2 FQNEAQ come from the germline V gene (reference sequence). Trimming left V 1 base short and J 8 bases short, with 3 bases between. In DNA form, the CDR3 reads TGTGCCAGCAGCTTAGTCGACATTCAGTACTTC. Its translation: CASSLVDIQYF.

The CDR3 DNA reads TGCGCCAGCAGCTTCAGTCTTGGAAGGACAGGTACGAACACTGAAGCTTTCTTT. It encodes CASSFSLGRTGTNTEAFF. The V gene is TRBV5-1, the J gene TRBJ1-1, with 7 bases lining up with TRBD1. The germline gives CDR1 SGHRS, CDR2 YFSETQ. This CDR3 is 18 amino acids long. V dropped 2 bases and J dropped 1; count of bases not matched to a gene: 14. Combining the CDR3 with reference TRBV5-1 and TRBJ1-1 gives the whole variable domain KAGVTQTPRYLIKTRGQQVTLSCSPISGHRSVSWYQQTPGQGLQFLFEYFSETQRNKGNFPGRFSGRQFSNSRSEMNVSTLELGDSALYLCASSFSLGRTGTNTEAFFGQGTRLTVV.

This chain connects TRBV27 to TRBJ2-7, with 7 positions matching TRBD2. V shed 3 bases, J shed 2 bases, and the junction held 25 bases outside the gene matches. Germline V gene sequence: CDR1 MNHEY, CDR2 SMNVEV (reference sequence). The CDR3 contains 21 residues. The CDR3 loop is CASSFYRSGREALEKTYEQYF. CDR3 nucleotide sequence: TGTGCCAGCAGTTTTTACCGGTCGGGACGGGAGGCCCTCGAGAAAACCTACGAGCAGTACTTC.

The chain carries TRBV5-1 and TRBJ1-1; a possible D gene is TRBD1 (5 bases). Germline CDR1 is SGHRS and CDR2 is YFSETQ. The CDR3 runs 15 residues. The ends were cut back, 0 bases at V and 4 bases at J, with 13 bases in the middle. This chain's CDR3 is CASSLAWARGTEAFF. The CDR3 DNA reads as TGCGCCAGCAGCTTGGCGTGGGCAAGGGGCACTGAAGCTTTCTTT.

The genes are TRBV28 and TRBJ2-1; 7 positions match TRBD2. Per the germline V gene, CDR1 is MDHEN and CDR2 is SYDVKM. Unmatched junction bases numbered 8, after V lost 5 bases and J lost 7 bases. The CDR3 has 14 residues. The CDR3 DNA is TGTGCCAGCAGTAGGGCTAGCGGAGCTAATGAGCAGTTCTTC. Protein product: CASSRASGANEQFF.

CDR3 amino acids: CASSPGRGETQYF. DNA of the CDR3: TGTGCCAGCAGCCCAGGCAGGGGAGAGACCCAGTACTTC. The chain recombines TRBV11-2 with TRBJ2-5; possibly TRBD1 for D (6 bases). Per the germline V gene, CDR1 is SGHAT and CDR2 is FQNNGV. The length of the CDR3 is 13 residues. The V end was cut by 5 bases, the J end by 4 bases, with 11 bases between.

The chain employs TRBV24-1 and TRBJ2-5, with TRBD1 matching 10 bases. Germline assignment: CDR1 KGHDR and CDR2 SFDVKD. J lost 5 bases, V lost 3 bases, and 5 bases had no gene match. CDR3 length: 15 residues. The CDR3 sequence: CATSDPTGGRETQYF. DNA for the CDR3: TGTGCCACCAGTGATCCGACAGGGGGCAGGGAGACCCAGTACTTC.

The chain uses TRBV7-2 and TRBJ2-2; tentatively, D is TRBD1 (6 bases). Trimming took 3 bases from V and 0 from J, leaving 8 bases between them. The CDR3 is 15 residues long. Per the germline V gene, CDR1 is SGHTA and CDR2 is FQGNSA. The CDR3 loop reads CASSFKGANTGELFF. The CDR3 region has the DNA TGTGCCAGCAGCTTTAAGGGGGCGAACACCGGGGAGCTGTTTTTT. Drawing the rest from reference TRBV7-2 and TRBJ2-2, the complete variable domain is GAGVSQSPSNKVTEKGKDVELRCDPISGHTALYWYRQSLGQGLEFLIYFQGNSAPDKSGLPSDRFSAERTGGSVSTLTIQRTQQEDSAVYLCASSFKGANTGELFFGEGSRLTVL.

V usage is TRBV3-1 (or the pseudogene TRBV3-2) and J usage is TRBJ2-2, with D possibly matching TRBD2 (6 bases). CDR3 length equals 16 residues. Germline V CDR1 and CDR2: LGHDT, YNNKEL (reference sequence). V lost 2 bases and J 0 bases, leaving 10 bases between the germline ends. CDR3 loop: CASSQHGGSNTGELFF. For the CDR3, the DNA is TGTGCCAGCAGCCAACATGGAGGGTCGAACACCGGGGAGCTGTTTTTT.

This chain connects TRBV19 to TRBJ1-5, with D possibly TRBD1 on 6 matching bases. CDR1 and CDR2 from the germline V gene are LNHDA and SQIVND (reference sequence). CDR3 length: 12 residues. V was trimmed by 7 bases and J by 8 bases, leaving 12 bases between them. The CDR3 bases are TGTGCCAGTACGACAGGCTCGGAGCCCCAGCATTTT. Amino acids: CASTTGSEPQHF. Full variable domain (rest looked up from reference TRBV19 and TRBJ1-5): DGGITQSPKYLFRKEGQNVTLSCEQNLNHDAMYWYRQDPGQGLRLIYYSQIVNDFQKGDIAEGYSVSREKKESFPLTVTSAQKNPTAFYLCASTTGSEPQHFGDGTRLSIL.

CDR3: CATVPIRTAINYGYTF. DNA of the CDR3: TGTGCCACAGTCCCTATTCGGACAGCCATTAACTATGGCTACACCTTC. V usage is TRBV7-9 and J usage is TRBJ1-2, with D perhaps matching TRBD1 (6 bases). This CDR3 has 16 residues. Trimming cost V 10 bases and J 1 base, with 22 bases left between them. The germline CDR1 and CDR2 sequences are SEHNR and FQNEAQ (reference sequence).

Here the CDR3 reads CASSADTGIQYF. The CDR3 nucleotides are TGTGCCAGCAGCGCCGATACCGGCATTCAGTACTTC. The chain recombines TRBV9 with TRBJ2-4, with no clear D. This CDR3 region has 12 residues. Germline CDR1 SGDLS, CDR2 YYNGEE. V was cut by 3 bases and J by 9 bases, with 10 bases left in between.

This chain links TRBV20-1 with TRBJ2-3; D possibly corresponds to TRBD2 (6 bases). Germline V gene lookup returns CDR1 DFQATT and CDR2 SNEGSKA (reference sequence). The V and J ends lost 3 bases and 14 bases respectively, with 30 bases between them. The CDR3 has 16 amino acids. CDR3 nucleotides: TGCAGTGCTAGTGTCTCGCTTCTCCTTTCGCGGGGCCTATGGTATTTT. This encodes CSASVSLLLSRGLWYF.